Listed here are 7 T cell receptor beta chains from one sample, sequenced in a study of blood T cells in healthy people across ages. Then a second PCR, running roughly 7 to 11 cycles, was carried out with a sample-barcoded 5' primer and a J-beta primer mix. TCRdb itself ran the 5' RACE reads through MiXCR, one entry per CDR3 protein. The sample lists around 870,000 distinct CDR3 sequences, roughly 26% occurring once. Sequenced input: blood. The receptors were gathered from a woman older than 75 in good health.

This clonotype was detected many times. CDR3 protein: CAISTTGYEQYF. In DNA form, the CDR3 reads TGTGCCATCAGTACGACAGGGTACGAGCAGTACTTC. This sequence joins TRBV10-3 and TRBJ2-7; 7 bases match TRBD1. Germline V lookup: CDR1 ENHRY, CDR2 SYGVKD. This CDR3 contains 12 residues. V dropped 5 bases and J dropped 4; count of bases not matched to a gene: 2.

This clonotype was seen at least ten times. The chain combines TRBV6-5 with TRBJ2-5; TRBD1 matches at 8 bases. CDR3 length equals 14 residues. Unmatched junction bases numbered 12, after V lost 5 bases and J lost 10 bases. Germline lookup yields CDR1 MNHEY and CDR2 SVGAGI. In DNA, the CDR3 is TGTGCCAGCAGTGCGGACAGGGATCTTTATGACCAGTACTTC. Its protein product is CASSADRDLYDQYF.

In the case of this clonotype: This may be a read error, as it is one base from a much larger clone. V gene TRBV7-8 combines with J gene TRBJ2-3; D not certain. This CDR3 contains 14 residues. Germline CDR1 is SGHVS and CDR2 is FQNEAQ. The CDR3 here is CANSPPGNRGTQYF. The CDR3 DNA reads TGTGCCAACAGCCCTCCGGGCAACCGCGGTACGCAGTATTTT.

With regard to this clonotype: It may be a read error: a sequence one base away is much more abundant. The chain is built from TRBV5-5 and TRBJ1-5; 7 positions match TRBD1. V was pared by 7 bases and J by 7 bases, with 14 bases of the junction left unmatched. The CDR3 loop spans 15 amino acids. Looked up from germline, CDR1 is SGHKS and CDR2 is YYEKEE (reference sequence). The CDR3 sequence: CASGSLEGAGQPQHF. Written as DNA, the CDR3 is TGTGCCAGCGGCTCCCTGGAGGGGGCGGGGCAGCCCCAGCATTTT.

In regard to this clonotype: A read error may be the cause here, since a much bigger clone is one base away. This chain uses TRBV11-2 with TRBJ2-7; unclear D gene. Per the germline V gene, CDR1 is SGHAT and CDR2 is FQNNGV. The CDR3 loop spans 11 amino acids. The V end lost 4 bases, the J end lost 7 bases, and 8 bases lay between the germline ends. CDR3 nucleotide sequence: TGTGCCAGCAGCTCCTTCGATGAGCAGTACTTC. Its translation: CASSSFDEQYF. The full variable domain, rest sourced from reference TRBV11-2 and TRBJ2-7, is EAGVAQSPRYKIIEKRQSVAFWCNPISGHATLYWYQQILGQGPKLLIQFQNNGVVDDSQLPKDRFSAERLKGVDSTLKIQPAKLEDSAVYLCASSSFDEQYFGPGTRLTVT.

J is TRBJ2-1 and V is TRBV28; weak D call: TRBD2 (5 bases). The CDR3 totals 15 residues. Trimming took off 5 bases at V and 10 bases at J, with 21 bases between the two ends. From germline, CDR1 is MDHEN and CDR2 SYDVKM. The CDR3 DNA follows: TGTGCCAGCAGTGACCGAGGGTCGAGCTCCTACGAGCAGTTCTTC. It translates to CASSDRGSSSYEQFF.

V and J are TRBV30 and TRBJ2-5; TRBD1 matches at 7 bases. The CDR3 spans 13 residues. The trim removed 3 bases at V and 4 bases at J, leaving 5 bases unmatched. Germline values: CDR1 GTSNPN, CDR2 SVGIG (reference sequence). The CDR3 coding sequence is TGTGCCTGGAGACATACAGGGGTAGAGACCCAGTACTTC. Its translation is CAWRHTGVETQYF.